This TCR beta chain is from a study of immune characterization of retroperitoneal liposarcoma. MiXCR, applied by TCRdb to the PCR reads, yields one record per CDR3 protein. The data hold some 10,000 distinct CDR3 sequences, with around 37% observed a single time. CDR1 is MNHNS and CDR2 is SASEGT in the germline V gene. This CDR3 is 11 amino acids long. V was shortened by 7 bases and J by 4 bases, with 7 bases between the two germline ends. By share of the sample, this clonotype is medium-sized (0.01 to 0.1%). What was sequenced was tumor tissue. This rearrangement joins TRBV6-1 to TRBJ1-2; D ambiguous. This TCR was recovered from a female donor with retroperitoneal liposarcoma. CDR3 region: CASNPLYGYTF. In DNA form, the CDR3 reads TGTGCCAGCAACCCCCTCTATGGCTACACCTTC.